This paragraph covers one TCR beta chain sequence. This sample is drawn from a study of blood T cell repertoires in COVID-19. Looking at the study overall: The United States, Italy and Spain were the sources of the acute and convalescent COVID-19 samples. The cDNA or gDNA used as material had been derived from T cells, B-cell-depleted T cells, or PBMCs.

J gave up 0 bases and V 6 bases, and 4 bases lay outside the gene matches. The germline V gene encodes CDR1 ENHRY and CDR2 SYGVKD. CDR3 size: 14 residues. In the original analysis: Counts of nucleated cells, estimated from reference gene primer amplification, were obtained. Produced via immunoSEQ multiplex PCR; TCRdb's table is partial and in-frame only. V, J and clone size are those of that table, while D and trimming were read from the DNA. The sample has about 53,000 clones; about 80% are singletons. The sequence came from a human donor in a cohort sampled during active COVID-19. Sequencing was performed on peripheral blood. The chain combines TRBV10-3 with TRBJ1-1, with 7 positions matching TRBD1. The CDR3 DNA reads as TGTGCCATCAGGGGGACAGCCATGAACACTGAAGCTTTCTTT. Encoded protein: CAIRGTAMNTEAFF.